The 30 T cell receptor beta chains given below trace back to one sample, sequenced in a study of cytomegalovirus exposure and HLA in healthy donors. 13 Jbeta primers and 60 Vbeta primers were used for the PCR. The assay was immunoSEQ multiplex PCR, and TCRdb's table has in-frame clones only and misses some. The sample carries about 130,000 clones, over 9.5% recorded once. The specimen was PBMCs. The receptor set was obtained from a young woman in good health and CMV-seropositive.

This clone was counted between two and nine times. This chain uses TRBV6-1 with TRBJ2-5; D gene ambiguous. This CDR3 comprises 10 residues. CDR1 is MNHNS, CDR2 SASEGT, per germline. V lost 10 bases and J 5 bases, leaving 8 bases between the germline ends. The CDR3: CATWRETQYF. The CDR3 DNA is TGTGCCACCTGGCGGGAGACCCAGTACTTC.

This sequence joins TRBV6-1 and TRBJ1-5; perhaps TRBD1 as D (5 bases). The length of the CDR3 is 12 residues. The V end lost 8 bases, the J end lost 7 bases, and 12 bases lay between the germline ends. Germline V gene data show CDR1 as MNHNS and CDR2 as SASEGT. CDR3 coding DNA: TGTGCCAGCGGGGCGGGAAACCAGCCCCAGCATTTT. Its protein is CASGAGNQPQHF.

This clone showed up just a few times. This sequence joins TRBV28 and TRBJ2-7; 7 nucleotides line up with TRBD1. Germline assignment: CDR1 MDHEN and CDR2 SYDVKM. The CDR3 is 14 residues long. Unmatched junction bases numbered 7, after V lost 3 bases and J lost 5 bases. The CDR3, as DNA: TGTGCCAGCAGTTTTTGGCAGGGGGACGACGAGCAGTACTTC. Translation gives CASSFWQGDDEQYF.

In DNA, the CDR3 is TGTGCCAGTAGCTTGATGGGAGGACGCTTTGAAGCTTTCTTT. This gives the protein CASSLMGGRFEAFF. This chain uses TRBV19 with TRBJ1-1, with D unclear. Trimming cost V 6 bases and J 7 bases, with 18 bases left between them. Germline-derived CDR1 and CDR2 are LNHDA and SQIVND (reference sequence). The CDR3 has 14 amino acids.

This clone was seen a few times. The genes are TRBV6-6 and TRBJ1-1; D gene uncertain. The V end was cut by 0 bases, the J end by 1 base, with 6 bases between. CDR1 is MNHNY, CDR2 SVGAGI, per germline (reference sequence). The CDR3 extends over 14 amino acids. The CDR3 DNA sequence: TGTGCCAGCAGTTACTCCGTTCGGAACACTGAAGCTTTCTTT. Residues: CASSYSVRNTEAFF.

This clone was recorded a few times. The genes are TRBV6-1 and TRBJ1-1; D not certain. Trimming left V 1 base short and J 0 bases short, with 6 bases between. The germline CDR1 and CDR2 sequences are MNHNS and SASEGT. CDR3 length: 14 residues. CDR3 in DNA: TGTGCCAGCAGTGAAGACGAGCTGAACACTGAAGCTTTCTTT. Amino acid sequence: CASSEDELNTEAFF.

As concerns this clone: A much larger clone lies a single base off, so this may be a read error. No conserved phenylalanine or tryptophan ends this CDR3, so it is likely a read error. The chain uses TRBV29-1 and TRBJ1-1; TRBD1 might be the D (6 bases). This CDR3 is built from 14 residues. V was shortened by 0 bases and J by 5 bases, with 13 bases between the two germline ends. Looked up from germline, CDR1 is SQVTM and CDR2 is ANQGSEA. The CDR3 region has the DNA TGCAGCGTTGAAGATAGGGGGAGGGGGACTGAAGCTTTCGTT. Protein product: CSVEDRGRGTEAFV.

The CDR3: CASSVNTGAPYEQYF. DNA for the CDR3: TGTGCCAGCAGTGTAAATACAGGGGCCCCCTACGAGCAGTACTTC. The rearrangement uses TRBV7-2 and TRBJ2-7; 7 bases agree with TRBD1. CDR3 length: 15 amino acids. CDR1 and CDR2 from the germline V gene are SGHTA and FQGNSA. V shed 6 bases and J 2 bases; nucleotides not matched to a gene: 10.

The chain couples TRBV5-1 to TRBJ1-2; TRBD1 aligns across 8 bases. Germline V gene data show CDR1 as SGHRS and CDR2 as YFSETQ. J was trimmed by 8 bases and V by 4 bases; bases with no gene match: 10. The CDR3 loop spans 14 amino acids. The CDR3 loop is CASSTGQGSGGYTF. The CDR3 coding sequence is TGCGCCAGCAGCACCGGACAGGGATCGGGCGGCTACACCTTC. Drawing the rest from reference TRBV5-1 and TRBJ1-2, the complete variable domain is KAGVTQTPRYLIKTRGQQVTLSCSPISGHRSVSWYQQTPGQGLQFLFEYFSETQRNKGNFPGRFSGRQFSNSRSEMNVSTLELGDSALYLCASSTGQGSGGYTFGSGTRLTVV.

This clone was observed a handful of times. This chain joins TRBV5-6 and TRBJ1-1; TRBD1 agrees at 9 bases. V gave up 4 bases and J gave up 3 bases; unmatched junction bases: 7. The CDR3 is 15 residues long. Germline CDR1 reads SGHDT; CDR2 reads YYEEEE. In DNA, the CDR3 is TGTGCCAGCAGCCCCCGGGACAGGGACGACACTGAAGCTTTCTTT. Translated, it gives CASSPRDRDDTEAFF.

V is TRBV18 and J is TRBJ2-6; the D is unclear. CDR3 length: 15 residues. Trimming took off 6 bases at V and 1 base at J, with 10 bases between the two ends. The germline V gene has CDR1 KGHSH and CDR2 LQKENI. CDR3 loop: CASSLLGSGANVLTF. The CDR3 nucleotides read TGTGCCAGCTCGCTTCTAGGATCTGGGGCCAACGTCCTGACTTTC.

The CDR3 region is CSVGGSSGQSSADTQYF. CDR3 DNA sequence: TGCAGCGTGGGTGGTTCTTCGGGACAATCGTCCGCAGATACGCAGTATTTT. The V call is TRBV29-1, the J call TRBJ2-3; TRBD1 might be the D (6 bases). The CDR3 runs 17 residues. Germline-derived CDR1 and CDR2 are SQVTM and ANQGSEA. V lost 6 bases and J 4 bases, leaving 26 bases between the germline ends.

This clone came up a few times. The junction departs from germline at one end; a sequencing error may be responsible. The gene calls are TRBV6-1 and TRBJ1-5; no clear D gene. The CDR3 has 14 residues. The germline gives CDR1 MNHNS, CDR2 SASEGT. Written as DNA, the CDR3 is TGTGCCAGCAGCCCGGGTGGAAGCAATCAGCCCCAGAATTTT. Translation gives CASSPGGSNQPQNF.

This clone was found a few times. The chain combines TRBV30 with TRBJ1-1; weak D call: TRBD1 (6 bases). This CDR3 spans 16 amino acids. Germline V gene data show CDR1 as GTSNPN and CDR2 as SVGIG (reference sequence). V was clipped by 4 bases and J by 4 bases, with 22 bases between them. The CDR3 spells CAWTPKTGQRGTEAFF. CDR3 sequence (DNA): TGTGCCTGGACTCCCAAGACAGGCCAGCGGGGCACTGAAGCTTTCTTT. The whole variable domain, filled in from reference TRBV30 and TRBJ1-1, reads SQTIHQWPATLVQPVGSPLSLECTVEGTSNPNLYWYRQAAGRGLQLLFYSVGIGQISSEVPQNLSASRPQDRQFILSSKKLLLSDSGFYLCAWTPKTGQRGTEAFFGQGTRLTVV.

This clone was counted only a few times. The chain has TRBV5-1 and TRBJ2-5, with 7 nucleotides matching TRBD2. Germline CDR1 is SGHRS and CDR2 is YFSETQ. The CDR3 is made up of 14 amino acids. With V trimmed by 5 bases and J by 7 bases, 11 bases remained unmatched. CDR3 sequence reads: CASRIGTTDATQYF. The CDR3 region has the DNA TGCGCCAGCAGGATTGGGACTACGGACGCGACCCAGTACTTC.

This clone has a handful of counts. Different DNA sequences within this sample yield the same CDR3. This sequence joins TRBV9 and TRBJ1-1, with D perhaps matching TRBD1 (6 bases). Trimming cost V 2 bases and J 0 bases, with 8 bases left between them. CDR3 size: 14 residues. Germline V gene sequence: CDR1 SGDLS, CDR2 YYNGEE. In nucleotides, the CDR3 is TGTGCCAGCAGCGTTGGGACACTGAACACTGAAGCTTTCTTT. Residues: CASSVGTLNTEAFF.

This chain uses TRBV15 with TRBJ2-7; 7 bases map to TRBD1. Germline CDR1 reads LNHNV; CDR2 reads YYDKDF (reference sequence). After removal of 5 bases from V and 6 bases from J, the junction contained 4 bases not matched to a gene. The CDR3 is 12 residues long. The CDR3 nucleotides read TGTGCCACCAGCCCCGACAGGGCCGAGCAGTACTTC. Its protein product is CATSPDRAEQYF.

The chain has TRBV7-9 and TRBJ1-2, with 8 bases aligning to TRBD1. V lost 4 bases, J lost 6 bases, and 10 bases stayed unmatched. Germline V gene lookup returns CDR1 SEHNR and CDR2 FQNEAQ (reference sequence). The CDR3 spans 15 residues. Written as DNA, the CDR3 is TGTGCCAGCAGCTCTATCGGACAGGGAAGGGATGGCTACACCTTC. Protein: CASSSIGQGRDGYTF.

This clone was seen more than once but under ten times. The chain is built from TRBV11-3 and TRBJ1-2; D call uncertain. This CDR3 is built from 13 residues. Germline assignment: CDR1 SGHNT and CDR2 YENEEA. The V gene lost 1 base and the J gene lost 4 bases, with 7 bases spanning the gap. Here the CDR3 DNA reads TGTGCCAGCAGCTTAGGGGAGTCCTATGGCTACACCTTC. Translation: CASSLGESYGYTF.

This clone was observed a few times. The chain couples TRBV28 to TRBJ1-2; D unclear. The germline V and J ends were trimmed by 5 bases and 1 base, with 8 bases remaining between them. The germline gives CDR1 MDHEN, CDR2 SYDVKM. The CDR3 loop spans 13 amino acids. CDR3 protein: CASSPPLNYGYTF. The CDR3 coding sequence is TGTGCCAGCAGTCCCCCACTTAACTATGGCTACACCTTC.

There are a few counts of this clone. The V gene is TRBV6-1, the J gene TRBJ1-2; TRBD1 agrees at 7 bases. There are 15 residues in the CDR3. The V segment lost 5 bases and the J segment 6 bases; nucleotides outside the gene matches: 12. Germline V CDR1 and CDR2: MNHNS, SASEGT. The chain's CDR3 is CASSNLGTVSNGYTF. CDR3 in DNA: TGTGCCAGCAGTAACCTCGGGACAGTCTCCAATGGCTACACCTTC.

This chain joins TRBV7-8 and TRBJ1-2, with 7 bases matching TRBD1. CDR1 SGHVS and CDR2 FQNEAQ come from the germline V gene. The CDR3 runs to 12 residues. V lost 3 bases, J lost 14 bases, and 9 bases stayed unmatched. CDR3 sequence (DNA): TGTGCCAGCAGCTTGGTCCAGGGACAGCATACCTTC. Its protein is CASSLVQGQHTF.

V and J are TRBV14 and TRBJ1-2, with TRBD1 matching 7 bases. The V and J ends lost 1 base and 7 bases, in that order; junction bases with no gene match: 6. The CDR3 spans 14 residues. In germline, CDR1 is SGHDN, CDR2 FVKESK. The CDR3: CASSQGRTGAGYTF. The CDR3 DNA is TGTGCCAGCAGCCAAGGACGTACAGGGGCTGGCTACACCTTC. The full variable domain, its missing parts supplied by reference TRBV14 and TRBJ1-2, is EAGVTQFPSHSVIEKGQTVTLRCDPISGHDNLYWYRRVMGKEIKFLLHFVKESKQDESGMPNNRFLAERTGGTYSTLKVQPAELEDSGVYFCASSQGRTGAGYTFGSGTRLTVV.

This clone was seen a handful of times. This chain uses TRBV7-3 with TRBJ2-7, with 9 bases matching TRBD1. CDR3 length: 16 residues. The J segment lost 7 bases and the V segment lost 0 bases, leaving 10 bases of the junction unmatched. CDR1 SGHTA and CDR2 FQGTGA come from the germline V gene. In DNA form, the CDR3 reads TGTGCCAGCAGCTTAACCCCAGTAGGGACAGGGTATGAGCAGTACTTC. Encoded protein: CASSLTPVGTGYEQYF.

This clone was recorded a few times. The CDR3 region has the DNA TGTGCCAGCAGCTCAGGACAGCAAGAGACCCAGTACTTC. Encoded protein: CASSSGQQETQYF. The V and J genes are TRBV5-6 and TRBJ2-5; D may be TRBD1 (6 bases). This CDR3 has 13 amino acids. Germline assignment: CDR1 SGHDT and CDR2 YYEEEE. Trimming stripped 3 bases from V and 2 bases from J, with 8 bases between.

This clone was picked up a small number of times. The chain uses TRBV30 and TRBJ1-1; D unresolved. CDR1 is GTSNPN and CDR2 is SVGIG in the germline V gene (reference sequence). This CDR3 comprises 13 residues. Between the trimmed V and J ends, which lost 0 bases and 4 bases, there was a span of 9 bases. This CDR3 is CAWSVVAGTEAFF. The CDR3, as DNA: TGTGCCTGGAGTGTAGTGGCTGGCACTGAAGCTTTCTTT.

This chain connects TRBV4-1 to TRBJ2-5; D is possibly TRBD2 (5 bases). The germline gives CDR1 MGHRA, CDR2 YSYEKL. CDR3 length: 13 amino acids. V dropped 2 bases and J dropped 7 bases, with 11 bases sitting between them. CDR3 loop: CASSQQLGGTQYF. In nucleotides, the CDR3 is TGCGCCAGCAGCCAACAACTAGGAGGGACCCAGTACTTC.

The chain joins TRBV30 to TRBJ1-1; no definite D call. The germline V gene has CDR1 GTSNPN and CDR2 SVGIG (reference sequence). The ends were cut back, 2 bases at V and 4 bases at J, with 8 bases in the middle. The CDR3 sequence is 12 residues long. CDR3 sequence: CAWSPEVTEAFF. The CDR3 DNA is TGTGCCTGGAGTCCGGAGGTCACTGAAGCTTTCTTT.

This clone showed up just a few times. This chain links TRBV5-1 with TRBJ1-1; 11 positions match TRBD1. The CDR3 is made up of 20 amino acids. V shed 1 base and J 0 bases; nucleotides not matched to a gene: 14. CDR1 SGHRS and CDR2 YFSETQ come from the germline V gene. CDR3 in DNA: TGCGCCAGCAGCTTGTCCCCATCTGGGACAGGGGGGGGGATGAACACTGAAGCTTTCTTT. This translates into CASSLSPSGTGGGMNTEAFF.

The chain has TRBV7-3 and TRBJ2-1; possible D gene TRBD2, 5 bases. The CDR3 has 15 residues. The ends were cut back, 5 bases at V and 5 bases at J, with 16 bases in the middle. The germline gives CDR1 SGHTA, CDR2 FQGTGA. CDR3 loop: CASSTDYEGNNEQFF. Written as DNA, the CDR3 is TGTGCCAGCAGCACCGACTACGAAGGTAACAATGAGCAGTTCTTC.